This passage covers 29 T cell receptor beta chains from one sample sequenced in a study of neurological immune-mediated disorders. The time point is: longitudinal time-point 1 (baseline). TCRdb re-called the 5' RACE reads through MiXCR, storing one row per CDR3 protein. The sample includes some 77,000 distinct CDR3 sequences, roughly 13% seen only once; the top ten take 4.6%. Material for sequencing was PBMCs. The receptor set was obtained from a female donor with HTLV-1-associated myelopathy (HAM/TSP).

J is TRBJ2-3 and V is TRBV15; 8 nucleotides align to TRBD1. The CDR3 is made up of 16 amino acids. From germline, CDR1 is LNHNV and CDR2 YYDKDF (reference sequence). DNA of the CDR3: TGTGCTACCGGCACCCGGCAGGGGGCAAGCACAGATACGCAGTATTTT. Protein: CATGTRQGASTDTQYF.

This clonotype has more than one count but fewer than ten. Possible read error: a much larger clone is one base away. The chain is built from TRBV20-1 and TRBJ2-1; D is unclear. Deletions cut 5 bases from V and 6 bases from J, with 11 bases between. Looked up from germline, CDR1 is DFQATT and CDR2 is SNEGSKA (reference sequence). This CDR3 comprises 12 residues. The CDR3 protein is CSARYWGNEQFF. As DNA, the CDR3 is TGCAGTGCTCGCTATTGGGGCAATGAGCAGTTCTTC.

This clonotype was observed many times. The chain combines TRBV5-1 with TRBJ2-5, with D possibly matching TRBD2 (5 bases). From germline, CDR1 is SGHRS and CDR2 YFSETQ. Between the trimmed V and J ends, which lost 4 bases and 0 bases, there was a span of 10 bases. CDR3 size: 14 residues. In DNA, the CDR3 is TGCGCCAGCAGCGTATCGGGGTACCAAGAGACCCAGTACTTC. It yields the protein CASSVSGYQETQYF.

Many counts were recorded for this clonotype. The rearrangement links TRBV20-1 to TRBJ2-6, with unresolved D. This CDR3 contains 15 residues. V was cut by 6 bases and J by 0 bases, with 12 bases left in between. The V gene's germline CDR1 is DFQATT and CDR2 SNEGSKA (reference sequence). CDR3 nucleotides: TGCAGTGCCTCACCTTTTTACTCTGGGGCCAACGTCCTGACTTTC. It yields the protein CSASPFYSGANVLTF.

The table lists this clonotype with many counts. V usage is TRBV9 and J usage is TRBJ2-1; a possible D gene is TRBD2 (7 bases). CDR3 length equals 18 residues. Per the germline V gene, CDR1 is SGDLS and CDR2 is YYNGEE. Trimming took 3 bases from V and 1 from J, leaving 20 bases between them. In DNA form, the CDR3 reads TGTGCCAGCAGCGGAGGGGGAGGGGCGGGGGTTTCCTACAATGAGCAGTTCTTC. It codes for CASSGGGGAGVSYNEQFF. Full variable domain (missing parts from reference TRBV9 and TRBJ2-1): DSGVTQTPKHLITATGQRVTLRCSPRSGDLSVYWYQQSLDQGLQFLIQYYNGEERAKGNILERFSAQQFPDLHSELNLSSLELGDSALYFCASSGGGGAGVSYNEQFFGPGTRLTVL.

This clonotype was recorded at least ten times. The chain couples TRBV24-1 to TRBJ2-1, with D perhaps assigned TRBD1 or TRBD2 (6 bases each). The ends were cut back, 10 bases at V and 6 bases at J, with 12 bases in the middle. Germline V gene sequence: CDR1 KGHDR, CDR2 SFDVKD. The CDR3 loop spans 12 amino acids. Here the CDR3 DNA reads TGTGCCACGGGGGGCGTGGGCAATGAGCAGTTCTTC. Translating gives CATGGVGNEQFF.

This clonotype occurred a few times. The DNA for the CDR3 is TGTGCCAGCAGTGGCCTACGCGGGACTAGGAGTTTGAACGAGCAGTACTTC. Its translation is CASSGLRGTRSLNEQYF. The chain is built from TRBV12-3 or TRBV12-4 and TRBJ2-7; 8 nucleotides line up with TRBD2. The CDR3 has 17 residues. Unmatched junction bases numbered 17, after V lost 5 bases and J lost 5 bases.

This clonotype was seen at least ten times. The chain links TRBV20-1 to TRBJ2-7; 10 bases are a match to TRBD1. The trim removed 3 bases at V and 4 bases at J, leaving 3 bases unmatched. The CDR3 totals 13 residues. The germline gives CDR1 DFQATT, CDR2 SNEGSKA (reference sequence). The CDR3, as DNA: TGCAGTGCTAGGACAGGGGGCCGTTACGAGCAGTACTTC. Translated: CSARTGGRYEQYF.

This clonotype has at least ten counts. The rearrangement joins TRBV27 to TRBJ2-3, with D hard to call. This CDR3 is built from 17 residues. V was clipped by 1 base and J by 2 bases, with 16 bases between them. From germline, CDR1 is MNHEY and CDR2 SMNVEV (reference sequence). CDR3 residues: CASSLLGESSYTDTQYF. DNA of the CDR3: TGTGCCAGCAGTTTATTGGGTGAAAGCTCTTACACAGATACGCAGTATTTT.

This clonotype was found many times. This chain joins TRBV5-6 and TRBJ1-2, with 7 positions matching TRBD1. Germline loops: CDR1 SGHDT, CDR2 YYEEEE. After removal of 2 bases from V and 7 bases from J, the junction contained 11 bases not matched to a gene. CDR3 size: 15 residues. CDR3 protein: CASSFIETGPFGYTF. The CDR3 DNA sequence: TGTGCCAGCAGCTTTATTGAGACAGGGCCCTTTGGCTACACCTTC.

This clonotype was recorded at least ten times. The DNA of the CDR3 is TGTGCCAGCAGTTACGGGCCTGTGAACACTGAAGCTTTCTTT. This gives the protein CASSYGPVNTEAFF. V and J are TRBV6-6 and TRBJ1-1; no clear D. The CDR3 is 14 amino acids. Germline values: CDR1 MNHNY, CDR2 SVGAGI (reference sequence). V lost 2 bases and J lost 0, with 7 bases in between.

The chain joins TRBV5-1 to TRBJ2-6; D not resolved. The germline V and J ends were trimmed by 7 bases and 0 bases, with 11 bases remaining between them. CDR1 is SGHRS and CDR2 is YFSETQ in the germline V gene. The CDR3 covers 15 residues. The CDR3 sequence: CASFGWDSGANVLTF. CDR3 in DNA: TGCGCCAGCTTTGGATGGGACTCTGGGGCCAACGTCCTGACTTTC.

The chain is built from TRBV7-7 and TRBJ2-3; a weak D match, TRBD1 (5 bases). CDR3 length: 13 residues. CDR1 is SSHAT and CDR2 is FNYEAQ in the germline V gene (reference sequence). The V and J ends lost 5 bases and 2 bases respectively, with 8 bases between them. The CDR3 sequence is CASSVQDTDTQYF. For the CDR3, the DNA is TGTGCCAGCAGCGTACAGGACACAGATACGCAGTATTTT.

This clonotype was detected many times. The rearrangement links TRBV7-9 to TRBJ2-2; possibly TRBD2 for D (6 bases). Germline lookup yields CDR1 SEHNR and CDR2 FQNEAQ (reference sequence). The germline V and J ends were trimmed by 4 bases and 8 bases, with 14 bases remaining between them. The length of the CDR3 is 14 residues. CDR3 residues: CASSSAGRGGELFF. The CDR3 DNA sequence: TGTGCCAGCAGCTCTGCGGGAAGAGGTGGGGAGCTGTTTTTT. The whole variable domain, filled in from reference TRBV7-9 and TRBJ2-2, reads DTGVSQNPRHKITKRGQNVTFRCDPISEHNRLYWYRQTLGQGPEFLTYFQNEAQLEKSRLLSDRFSAERPKGSFSTLEIQRTEQGDSAMYLCASSSAGRGGELFFGEGSRLTVL.

This clonotype was seen many times. This sequence joins TRBV5-1 and TRBJ2-1; TRBD2 agrees at 13 bases. The CDR3 runs to 19 residues. Germline V gene lookup returns CDR1 SGHRS and CDR2 YFSETQ. Losses at the gene ends were 7 bases for V and 0 bases for J; bases not matched to a gene: 13. The CDR3 DNA sequence: TGCGCCAGCGGCCTTTTCGGACTAGCGGGGGCCAGCTCCTACAATGAGCAGTTCTTC. Protein sequence: CASGLFGLAGASSYNEQFF.

This sequence joins TRBV20-1 and TRBJ2-7; weak D call: TRBD1 (6 bases). Per germline, CDR1 DFQATT and CDR2 SNEGSKA (reference sequence). The V end was cut by 2 bases, the J end by 0 bases, with 17 bases between. There are 16 residues in the CDR3. The CDR3 DNA reads as TGCAGTGCTAGACAACCGGGACAACCAAGCTCCTACGAGCAGTACTTC. Translating gives CSARQPGQPSSYEQYF.

This clonotype was seen repeatedly, ten times or more. The chain couples TRBV7-9 to TRBJ1-4; a weak D match, TRBD1 (5 bases). The ends were cut back, 5 bases at V and 5 bases at J, with 12 bases in the middle. The CDR3 is 14 amino acids. The germline V gene encodes CDR1 SEHNR and CDR2 FQNEAQ (reference sequence). CDR3 in amino acids: CASSPGTENEKLFF. DNA for the CDR3: TGTGCCAGCAGCCCGGGGACGGAGAATGAAAAACTGTTTTTT.

The rearrangement uses TRBV5-1 and TRBJ1-1; no clear D gene. The length of the CDR3 is 12 residues. V lost 0 bases and J lost 7, with 7 bases in between. The germline V gene encodes CDR1 SGHRS and CDR2 YFSETQ. CDR3: CASSLDRFEAFF. In nucleotides, the CDR3 is TGCGCCAGCAGCTTGGACCGATTTGAAGCTTTCTTT.

This clonotype was detected ten times or more. The chain links TRBV6-5 to TRBJ2-7, with D unresolved. V gave up 10 bases and J gave up 1 base, with 14 bases separating them. CDR3 length equals 13 residues. Germline V gene lookup returns CDR1 MNHEY and CDR2 SVGAGI. The CDR3 here is CATRRQDSYEQYF. The DNA of the CDR3 is TGTGCCACCCGAAGGCAGGATTCCTACGAGCAGTACTTC.

This clonotype was detected once. This could be a read error, since a much larger clone is one nucleotide away. The chain carries TRBV5-1 and TRBJ1-5; maybe TRBD1 (6 bases). The CDR3 is 17 residues long. CDR1 is SGHRS, CDR2 YFSETQ, per germline. DNA of the CDR3: TGCGCCAACAGCTGGACAGTGGCGGTAGGTAGCAATCAGCCCCAGCATTTT. It specifies CANSWTVAVGSNQPQHF.

This clonotype was counted many times. The genes are TRBV12-3 or TRBV12-4 and TRBJ2-7; D may be TRBD2 (5 bases). The ends were cut back, 5 bases at V and 3 bases at J, with 17 bases in the middle. There are 15 residues in the CDR3. CDR3 coding DNA: TGTGCCAGCAGTGGCGGGCAGGACCCTTTCTACGAGCAGTACTTC. Encoded protein: CASSGGQDPFYEQYF.

This clonotype appeared once. The germline gene is not matched at one end of the junction; a read error may be the cause. The chain carries TRBV28 and TRBJ2-1; no definite D call. From germline, CDR1 is MDHEN and CDR2 SYDVKM. The CDR3 is 15 amino acids. CDR3 sequence: CASSFWTVSYNDQFF. In DNA, the CDR3 is TGTGCCAGCAGTTTCTGGACGGTTTCCTACAATGATCAGTTCTTC. The full variable domain, with the rest looked up from reference TRBV28 and TRBJ2-1, is DVKVTQSSRYLVKRTGEKVFLECVQDMDHENMFWYRQDPGLGLRLIYFSYDVKMKEKGDIPEGYSVSREKKERFSLILESASTNQTSMYLCASSFWTVSYNDQFFGPGTRLTVL.

At least ten counts were recorded for this clonotype. The genes are TRBV20-1 and TRBJ1-1; D unresolved. Trimming removed 2 bases at V and 1 base at J, with 5 bases between. Germline CDR1 reads DFQATT; CDR2 reads SNEGSKA (reference sequence). This CDR3 spans 12 amino acids. CDR3 protein: CSARTGNTEAFF. CDR3 nucleotide sequence: TGCAGTGCTAGAACGGGGAACACTGAAGCTTTCTTT.

This clonotype has ten or more counts. V usage is TRBV27 and J usage is TRBJ2-1; 7 bases line up with TRBD1. Trimming removed 5 bases from V and 7 bases from J; junction bases left unmatched: 5. Germline loops: CDR1 MNHEY, CDR2 SMNVEV (reference sequence). The CDR3 spans 13 residues. CDR3 DNA sequence: TGTGCCAGCAGTCTACAGGGGCATAATGAGCAGTTCTTC. Translation: CASSLQGHNEQFF.

This clonotype was counted ten times or more. As DNA, the CDR3 is TGCGCCAGCAGCTTGGTTTCAGGCACCCAAGAGACCCAGTACTTC. This gives the protein CASSLVSGTQETQYF. The V gene is TRBV5-1, the J gene TRBJ2-5; D is unresolved. V was cut by 0 bases and J by 1 base, with 10 bases left in between. The CDR3 spans 15 residues. Germline CDR1 reads SGHRS; CDR2 reads YFSETQ.

This clonotype was found many times. At one end the junction does not follow the germline gene, possibly because of a read error. CDR3: CASSVAGRGGETQYF. DNA of the CDR3: TGTGCCAGCAGCGTAGCGGGGCGTGGGGGAGAGACCCAGTACTTC. V gene TRBV7-2 combines with J gene TRBJ2-5; 8 bases agree with TRBD2. The length of the CDR3 is 15 residues. Germline V gene lookup returns CDR1 SGHTA and CDR2 FQGNSA.

By share, this clonotype counts as medium-sized. The chain links TRBV5-1 to TRBJ2-1; D not resolved. The CDR3 loop spans 14 amino acids. Germline assignment: CDR1 SGHRS and CDR2 YFSETQ. Trimming cost V 4 bases and J 1 base, with 9 bases left between them. Here the CDR3 DNA reads TGCGCCAGCAGCGACGGCCAATCCTACAATGAGCAGTTCTTC. Encoded protein: CASSDGQSYNEQFF.

This clonotype was observed at least ten times. A junction boundary mismatches the germline segment, possibly from a read error. The gene calls are TRBV3-1 and TRBJ1-1; D not certain. This CDR3 has 10 residues. Germline V gives CDR1 LGHDT, CDR2 YNNKEL (reference sequence). CDR3: CASSQGGWYF. The CDR3 bases are TGTGCCAGCAGCCAAGGCGGGTGGTACTTT. The entire variable domain, with the rest obtained from reference TRBV3-1 and TRBJ1-1, is as follows: DTAVSQTPKYLVTQMGNDKSIKCEQNLGHDTMYWYKQDSKKFLKIMFSYNNKELIINETVPNRFSPKSPDKAHLNLHINSLELGDSAVYFCASSQGGWYFGQGTRLTVV.

This clonotype was seen many times. J is TRBJ2-5 and V is TRBV7-2; a possible D gene is TRBD2 (5 bases). Germline V gene sequence: CDR1 SGHTA, CDR2 FQGNSA. CDR3 length equals 15 residues. V was clipped by 4 bases and J by 2 bases, with 14 bases between them. CDR3 region: CASSSARRAQETQYF. The CDR3 region has the DNA TGTGCCAGCAGCTCCGCTCGGCGGGCACAAGAGACCCAGTACTTC.